This TCR beta chain was profiled in a study of post-analysis software for immune sequencing data. Study information: Courses of disease covered relapsing-remitting, secondary progressive and progressive-relapsing multiple sclerosis.

Prepared TCR beta cDNA libraries contained unique molecular identifiers. When about 0.95 to 10 million T cells were used, they gave about 540,000 cDNA molecules. TCRdb passed the PCR reads through MiXCR, listing each CDR3 protein once. The sample includes 750,000 to 950,000 distinct CDR3 sequences, about 53% of them seen just once. This clonotype was seen a few times. Its matching antigen is unknown. Study-wide results and limits: Samples prepared in the same batch strongly co-clustered by F measure.

The sequenced sample was blood. This sequence originates from a girl between 10 and 17 years old with multiple sclerosis.

The CDR3, as DNA: TGCGCCAGCAGCCAAGTGCCGGCAGACTCTGGGGCCAACGTCCTGACTTTC. Protein product: CASSQVPADSGANVLTF. This chain joins TRBV4-1 and TRBJ2-6; D remains ambiguous. Trimming removed 1 base from V and 0 bases from J, with 10 bases in between. The CDR3 covers 17 residues. Germline values: CDR1 MGHRA, CDR2 YSYEKL.